Shown below are 28 T cell receptor beta chains from a single sample sequenced in a study of OX40 agonist ivuxolimab in advanced cancers. Using immunoSEQ multiplex PCR, the repertoire was profiled, and TCRdb retains in-frame clones only, with some absent. This sample has roughly 21,000 clones; about 90% occur once, and the top ten carry 16%. The specimen comprised CD4+ or CD8+ T cells sorted from blood, sampled in a trial of the OX40 agonist ivuxolimab. The receptors were gathered from an adult with an advanced solid tumor such as melanoma, head and neck, liver or kidney cancer.

The chain couples TRBV7-9 to TRBJ1-2; D unresolved. The length of the CDR3 is 13 residues. V was pared by 1 base and J by 4 bases, with 7 bases between. CDR1 and CDR2 from the germline V gene are SEHNR and FQNEAQ (reference sequence). The CDR3, as DNA: TGTGCCAGCAGCTTAGGGGAGGGCTATGGCTACACCTTC. Protein sequence: CASSLGEGYGYTF. Based on the CDR3 plus reference TRBV7-9 and TRBJ1-2, the full variable domain is DTGVSQNPRHKITKRGQNVTFRCDPISEHNRLYWYRQTLGQGPEFLTYFQNEAQLEKSRLLSDRFSAERPKGSFSTLEIQRTEQGDSAMYLCASSLGEGYGYTFGSGTRLTVV.

The chain uses TRBV7-9 and TRBJ1-4, with 8 bases fitting TRBD1. V lost 4 bases, J lost 1 base, and 14 bases stayed unmatched. The germline V gene has CDR1 SEHNR and CDR2 FQNEAQ (reference sequence). CDR3 size: 19 residues. CDR3 sequence (DNA): TGTGCCAGCAGCTCTGCATCTGACAGGGGTCCCCGAACTAATGAAAAACTGTTTTTT. Amino acids: CASSSASDRGPRTNEKLFF. The full variable domain, in which reference TRBV7-9 and TRBJ1-4 provide the parts outside the CDR3, is DTGVSQNPRHKITKRGQNVTFRCDPISEHNRLYWYRQTLGQGPEFLTYFQNEAQLEKSRLLSDRFSAERPKGSFSTLEIQRTEQGDSAMYLCASSSASDRGPRTNEKLFFGSGTQLSVL.

The chain couples TRBV4-1 to TRBJ1-2; D might be TRBD1 (5 bases). The CDR3 is made up of 15 amino acids. Germline assignment: CDR1 MGHRA and CDR2 YSYEKL. V was shortened by 0 bases and J by 7 bases, with 15 bases between the two germline ends. For the CDR3, the DNA is TGCGCCAGCAGCCAAGACGGGACTCCCGGTGGTGGCTACACCTTC. Translated, it gives CASSQDGTPGGGYTF.

The genes are TRBV13 and TRBJ1-1; D is undetermined. This CDR3 is 14 amino acids long. Germline V gene data show CDR1 as PRHDT and CDR2 as FYEKMQ (reference sequence). V shed 5 bases and J shed 8 bases, with 18 bases lying between them. The chain's CDR3 is CASSLREELTEAFF. The CDR3 coding sequence is TGTGCCAGCAGCCTAAGGGAGGAATTGACAGAAGCTTTCTTT.

The DNA of the CDR3 is TGTGCCAGTAGTCCTGGGACAGGGCTCAGGGAGACCCAGTACTTC. Amino acids: CASSPGTGLRETQYF. The chain links TRBV19 to TRBJ2-5; 9 nucleotides match TRBD1. There are 15 residues in the CDR3. Germline V CDR1 and CDR2: LNHDA, SQIVND (reference sequence). Trimming removed 5 bases from V and 5 bases from J; junction bases left unmatched: 9.

The chain employs TRBV28 and TRBJ1-2; 9 bases are shared with TRBD1. V shed 2 bases and J 6 bases; nucleotides not matched to a gene: 13. The CDR3 sequence is 17 residues long. Germline V CDR1 and CDR2: MDHEN, SYDVKM. The CDR3 here is CASSLHTTGTGTNGYTF. CDR3 nucleotide sequence: TGTGCCAGCAGTTTACATACTACCGGGACAGGGACTAATGGCTACACCTTC.

This chain joins TRBV5-1 and TRBJ1-5; D is uncertain. The CDR3 is 16 amino acids. Trimming cost V 4 bases and J 0 bases, with 14 bases left between them. Germline values: CDR1 SGHRS, CDR2 YFSETQ. DNA for the CDR3: TGCGCCAGCAGCACTGGTGAAGGCGATAGCAATCAGCCCCAGCATTTT. It codes for CASSTGEGDSNQPQHF. Combining the CDR3 with reference TRBV5-1 and TRBJ1-5 gives the whole variable domain KAGVTQTPRYLIKTRGQQVTLSCSPISGHRSVSWYQQTPGQGLQFLFEYFSETQRNKGNFPGRFSGRQFSNSRSEMNVSTLELGDSALYLCASSTGEGDSNQPQHFGDGTRLSIL.

This chain links TRBV7-6 with TRBJ2-5; TRBD2 matches at 9 bases. Germline trimming cut 5 bases from V and 5 bases from J; bases unmatched to any gene: 12. Germline CDR1 SGHVS, CDR2 FNYEAQ. The CDR3 is 16 residues long. The CDR3 DNA sequence: TGTGCCAGCAGCATGGGACTAGCATTTTCACAGGAGACCCAGTACTTC. Amino acids: CASSMGLAFSQETQYF.

This clone has a single count. The J gene is TRBJ2-7, the V gene TRBV4-3; 11 nucleotides match TRBD1. This CDR3 is built from 15 residues. V gave up 4 bases and J gave up 4 bases; unmatched junction bases: 6. CDR1 and CDR2 from the germline V gene are LGHNA and YSLEER. CDR3: CASSPGTGGGYEQYF. CDR3 sequence (DNA): TGCGCCAGCAGCCCTGGGACAGGGGGTGGATACGAGCAGTACTTC.

V usage is TRBV11-2 and J usage is TRBJ1-6; D may be TRBD1 (5 bases). Germline lookup yields CDR1 SGHAT and CDR2 FQNNGV. V lost 5 bases and J 0 bases, leaving 17 bases between the germline ends. The CDR3 has 18 amino acids. The CDR3 bases are TGTGCCAGCAGCCGTTCGACGGGGACGAGCTCCTATAATTCACCCCTCCACTTT. Protein: CASSRSTGTSSYNSPLHF.

The chain is built from TRBV6-6 and TRBJ2-5; the match to TRBD2 covers 8 bases. J gave up 5 bases and V 2 bases, and 4 bases lay outside the gene matches. CDR1 and CDR2 (germline): MNHNY, SVGAGI (reference sequence). The length of the CDR3 is 14 residues. DNA of the CDR3: TGTGCCAGCAGTTACCCCGAGCGGGGGGAGACCCAGTACTTC. It yields the protein CASSYPERGETQYF.

The chain recombines TRBV2 with TRBJ1-1; D is unclear. The CDR3 covers 14 residues. With 3 bases removed from V and 1 base from J, the gap between germline ends came to 9 bases. Per the germline V gene, CDR1 is SNHLY and CDR2 is FYNNEI. The CDR3 loop is CASSDSLENTEAFF. The CDR3 region has the DNA TGTGCCAGCAGTGATTCGTTGGAGAACACTGAAGCTTTCTTT.

The chain links TRBV21-1 to TRBJ1-2; the table assigns TRBD1, which was not confirmed against the DNA. TRBV21-1 is given as a pseudogene. This CDR3 comprises 17 residues. CDR3: CASSLSARAGSNYGYTF. Written as DNA, the CDR3 is TGTGCCAGCAGCCTCTCTGCCAGGGCAGGGTCTAACTATGGCTACACCTTC.

V is TRBV6-1 and J is TRBJ2-7, with D perhaps matching TRBD1 (5 bases). From germline, CDR1 is MNHNS and CDR2 SASEGT. The CDR3 totals 16 residues. The V gene lost 2 bases and the J gene lost 1 base, with 15 bases spanning the gap. CDR3 sequence (DNA): TGTGCCAGCAGTGAATTTGTGGCAGGGTCTTCCTACGAGCAGTACTTC. This encodes CASSEFVAGSSYEQYF.

The rearrangement uses TRBV5-4 and TRBJ1-1; D unresolved. V lost 2 bases and J 1 base, leaving 6 bases between the germline ends. CDR3 length: 13 amino acids. Germline V lookup: CDR1 SGHNT, CDR2 YYREEE (reference sequence). In nucleotides, the CDR3 is TGTGCCAGCAGCTTCGTCGGGAACACTGAAGCTTTCTTT. Translation: CASSFVGNTEAFF.

The table lists this clone with a count of one. V usage is TRBV10-3 and J usage is TRBJ1-3; no clear D gene. Germline-derived CDR1 and CDR2 are ENHRY and SYGVKD. The CDR3 has 13 residues. V was trimmed by 7 bases and J by 2 bases, leaving 9 bases between them. The chain's CDR3 is CAITDAAGNTIYF. The CDR3 DNA reads TGTGCCATCACCGACGCGGCTGGAAACACCATATATTTT.

This chain links TRBV7-8 with TRBJ1-3; no definite D call. V was clipped by 3 bases and J by 0 bases, with 9 bases between them. In germline, CDR1 is SGHVS, CDR2 FQNEAQ. This CDR3 spans 15 amino acids. The CDR3, as DNA: TGTGCCAGCAGCTTGCCCCCGAGCTCTGGAAACACCATATATTTT. Protein product: CASSLPPSSGNTIYF.

This chain uses TRBV4-3 with TRBJ2-7, with D possibly being TRBD2 (5 bases). Germline-derived CDR1 and CDR2 are LGHNA and YSLEER. CDR3 length: 13 amino acids. V shed 1 base and J shed 9 bases, with 13 bases lying between them. The CDR3 DNA sequence: TGCGCCAGCAGCCAAGGGAACGGGGTAGGGCAGTACTTC. Translated: CASSQGNGVGQYF.

The genes are TRBV9 and TRBJ1-2, with D unresolved. Germline-derived CDR1 and CDR2 are SGDLS and YYNGEE. The germline V and J ends were trimmed by 0 bases and 7 bases, with 16 bases remaining between them. This CDR3 is built from 15 residues. In DNA form, the CDR3 reads TGTGCCAGCAGCGTAGGTGGGTTGGGAGGTAGTGGCTACACCTTC. It codes for CASSVGGLGGSGYTF.

This chain connects TRBV6-5 to TRBJ2-7; D gene uncertain. Germline V gene data show CDR1 as MNHEY and CDR2 as SVGAGI. Trimming took off 4 bases at V and 2 bases at J, with 6 bases between the two ends. The CDR3 extends over 12 amino acids. The CDR3 nucleotides read TGTGCCAGCAGTTCCCCGGCCTACGAGCAGTACTTC. This codes for CASSSPAYEQYF.

This clone was detected only a few times. V and J are TRBV6-5 and TRBJ1-5; the D is unclear. V shed 0 bases and J shed 7 bases, with 7 bases lying between them. Germline V gene data show CDR1 as MNHEY and CDR2 as SVGAGI. The CDR3 contains 13 residues. The CDR3 DNA reads TGTGCCAGCAGTTACTCGGAGGGCCAGCCCCAGCATTTT. It specifies CASSYSEGQPQHF.

V is TRBV7-9 and J is TRBJ2-7, with 7 bases identical to TRBD1. The J segment lost 2 bases and the V segment lost 4 bases, leaving 11 bases of the junction unmatched. This CDR3 is built from 16 residues. Germline V gene sequence: CDR1 SEHNR, CDR2 FQNEAQ (reference sequence). For the CDR3, the DNA is TGTGCCAGCAGCTCCCAAGGGGGACAGCGGCCCTACGAGCAGTACTTC. It translates to CASSSQGGQRPYEQYF.

This chain connects TRBV29-1 to TRBJ2-7; unclear D gene. Germline CDR1 SQVTM, CDR2 ANQGSEA. V was cut by 1 base and J by 3 bases, with 13 bases left in between. This CDR3 has 14 amino acids. CDR3 in amino acids: CSVEGEGLNYEQYF. CDR3 sequence (DNA): TGCAGCGTTGAAGGGGAAGGGCTCAACTACGAGCAGTACTTC.

The chain is built from TRBV29-1 and TRBJ2-3; TRBD2 agrees at 10 bases. Germline CDR1 and CDR2: SQVTM and ANQGSEA. V was pared by 0 bases and J by 8 bases, with 26 bases of the junction left unmatched. This CDR3 has 21 residues. The DNA of the CDR3 is TGCAGCGTTGAAGATCCCTGGAAATTTGAAGAAGCGGGGGGGCAGTTTGGTACGCAGTATTTT. Translated: CSVEDPWKFEEAGGQFGTQYF.

The rearrangement joins TRBV5-5 to TRBJ1-5; 8 bases fit TRBD1. CDR3 length: 16 residues. The germline V gene has CDR1 SGHKS and CDR2 YYEKEE (reference sequence). Trimming at V came to 4 bases and at J to 3 bases, leaving 9 bases not matched to a gene. The CDR3 spells CASSRLSDRANQPQHF. The DNA for the CDR3 is TGTGCCAGCAGCCGACTTTCGGACAGGGCCAATCAGCCCCAGCATTTT.

The chain combines TRBV5-6 with TRBJ1-1; D perhaps matches TRBD1 (6 bases). V was clipped by 4 bases and J by 6 bases, with 13 bases between them. The CDR3 is 13 residues long. Looked up from germline, CDR1 is SGHDT and CDR2 is YYEEEE. CDR3 nucleotide sequence: TGTGCCAGCAGCGACCCAGGGGTTGCTGAAGCTTTCTTT. Translation: CASSDPGVAEAFF.

The chain joins TRBV30 to TRBJ1-5; the match to TRBD1 covers 8 bases. J gave up 2 bases and V 4 bases, and 4 bases lay outside the gene matches. The CDR3 contains 14 residues. Germline V gene lookup returns CDR1 GTSNPN and CDR2 SVGIG (reference sequence). The CDR3 sequence is CAWTYRGGNQPQHF. DNA for the CDR3: TGTGCCTGGACCTACAGGGGGGGCAATCAGCCCCAGCATTTT.

The CDR3 protein is CASSDGTGGNEQFF. The CDR3 DNA sequence: TGTGCCAGCAGTGACGGGACAGGGGGCAATGAGCAGTTCTTC. The chain employs TRBV6-4 and TRBJ2-1; 11 bases agree with TRBD1. V lost 2 bases, J lost 6 bases, and 0 bases stayed unmatched. From germline, CDR1 is MRHNA and CDR2 SNTAGT. CDR3 length equals 14 residues.